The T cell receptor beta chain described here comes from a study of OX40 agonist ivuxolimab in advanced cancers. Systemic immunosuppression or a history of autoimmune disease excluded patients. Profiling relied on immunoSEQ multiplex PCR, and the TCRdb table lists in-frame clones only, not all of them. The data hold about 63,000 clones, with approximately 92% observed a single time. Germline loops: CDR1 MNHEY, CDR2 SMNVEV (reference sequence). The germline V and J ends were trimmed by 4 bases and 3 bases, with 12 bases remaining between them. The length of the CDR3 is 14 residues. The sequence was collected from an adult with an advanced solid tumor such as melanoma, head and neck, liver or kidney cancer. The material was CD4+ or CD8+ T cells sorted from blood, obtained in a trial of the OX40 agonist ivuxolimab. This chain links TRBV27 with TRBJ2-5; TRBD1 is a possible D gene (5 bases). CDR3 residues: CASSSRQGKETQYF. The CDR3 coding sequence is TGTGCCAGCAGTTCTCGTCAGGGAAAAGAGACCCAGTACTTC.